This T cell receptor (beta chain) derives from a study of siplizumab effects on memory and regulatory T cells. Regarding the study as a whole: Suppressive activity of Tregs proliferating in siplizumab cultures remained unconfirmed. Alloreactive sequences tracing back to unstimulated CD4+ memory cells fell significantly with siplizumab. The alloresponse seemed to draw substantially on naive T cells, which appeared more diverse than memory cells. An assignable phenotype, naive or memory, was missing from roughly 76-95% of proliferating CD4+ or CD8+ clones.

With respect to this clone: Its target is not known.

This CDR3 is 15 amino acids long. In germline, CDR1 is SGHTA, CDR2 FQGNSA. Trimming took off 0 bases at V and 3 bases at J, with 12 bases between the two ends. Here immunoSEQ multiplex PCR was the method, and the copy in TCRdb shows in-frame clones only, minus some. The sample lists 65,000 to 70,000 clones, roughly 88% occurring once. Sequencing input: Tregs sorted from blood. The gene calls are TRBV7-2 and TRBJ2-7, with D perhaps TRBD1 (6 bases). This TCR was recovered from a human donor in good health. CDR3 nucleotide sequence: TGTGCCAGCAGCTTAGCGCAGGCAGGGGTCTACGAGCAGTACTTC. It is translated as CASSLAQAGVYEQYF.